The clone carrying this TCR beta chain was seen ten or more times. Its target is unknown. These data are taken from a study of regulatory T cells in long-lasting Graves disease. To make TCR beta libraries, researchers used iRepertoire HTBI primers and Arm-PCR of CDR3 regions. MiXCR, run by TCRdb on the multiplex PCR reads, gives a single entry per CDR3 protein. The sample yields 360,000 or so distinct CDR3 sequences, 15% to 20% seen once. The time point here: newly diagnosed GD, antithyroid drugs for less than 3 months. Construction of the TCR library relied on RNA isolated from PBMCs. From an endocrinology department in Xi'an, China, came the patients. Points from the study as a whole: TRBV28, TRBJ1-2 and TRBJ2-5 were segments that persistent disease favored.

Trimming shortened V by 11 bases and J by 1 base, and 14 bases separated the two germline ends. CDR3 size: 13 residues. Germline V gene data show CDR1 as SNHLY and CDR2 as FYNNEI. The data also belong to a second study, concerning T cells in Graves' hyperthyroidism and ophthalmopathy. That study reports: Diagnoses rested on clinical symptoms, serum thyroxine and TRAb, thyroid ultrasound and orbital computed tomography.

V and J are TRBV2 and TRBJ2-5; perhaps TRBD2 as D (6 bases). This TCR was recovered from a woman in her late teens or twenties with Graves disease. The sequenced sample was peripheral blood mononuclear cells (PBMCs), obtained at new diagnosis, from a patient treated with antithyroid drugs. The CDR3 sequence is CAATRGIQETQYF. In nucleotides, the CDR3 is TGTGCCGCCACACGGGGGATCCAAGAGACCCAGTACTTC.